This T cell receptor beta chain emerged from a study of glioma-infiltrating T cells after dendritic cell vaccination. Specified time point: after dendritic cell vaccination, including at tumor progression/relapse. Selection required adequate fresh-frozen tumor tissue plus more than two years' survival data. Germline V gene sequence: CDR1 SGHNT, CDR2 YYREEE (reference sequence). This CDR3 has 15 residues. The V gene end was trimmed by 0 bases and the J gene end by 2 bases; junction bases not matched to a gene: 2. The immunoSEQ assay amplified TCRB CDR3 from up to roughly 2 ug DNA. The PCR used 60 V beta and 13 J beta primers. Here immunoSEQ multiplex PCR was the method, and the copy in TCRdb shows in-frame clones only, minus some. The data show approximately 90,000 clones, with 75% to 85% seen just once and roughly 2.1% held by the top ten.

The sequences come from blood, collected after dendritic cell vaccination. The rearrangement links TRBV5-4 to TRBJ2-5; 9 bases map to TRBD2. The source is a human donor with glioblastoma. The CDR3 DNA follows: TGTGCCAGCAGCTTGGGACTAGCGGTACAAGAGACCCAGTACTTC. Protein product: CASSLGLAVQETQYF. Supplemented by reference TRBV5-4 and TRBJ2-5, the full variable domain reads ETGVTQSPTHLIKTRGQQVTLRCSSQSGHNTVSWYQQALGQGPQFIFQYYREEENGRGNFPPRFSGLQFPNYSSELNVNALELDDSALYLCASSLGLAVQETQYFGPGTRLLVL.